The rows below give T cell receptor beta chains drawn from one sample of a study of blood T cell repertoires in COVID-19. Only in-frame clones appear in the TCRdb table, and some are missing; sequencing was by immunoSEQ multiplex PCR. The sample contains a few hundred thousand clones, about 85% of which appear only once. The specimen was peripheral blood. All receptors derive from a man between 45 and 60 years old who had recovered from COVID-19. Both conserved end residues are part of each CDR3. The D gene is left open where the match is weak. Some rows mark clone size as missing; the rest say once, few, many or name a class of expanded clone.

D gene | J gene | V gene | clone size | CDR3 protein | CDR3 DNA
NA | TRBJ1-2 | TRBV7-2 | NA | CASSLEAGGGYTF | TGTGCCAGCAGCTTAGAGGCAGGTGGGGGCTACACCTTC
NA | TRBJ2-2 | TRBV7-9 | few | CAIGGGVSGELFF | TGTGCCATCGGAGGGGGCGTTAGCGGGGAGCTGTTTTTT
NA | TRBJ1-2 | TRBV2 | NA | CASSENKGQLYGYTF | TGTGCCAGCAGTGAAAACAAAGGACAGCTTTATGGCTACACCTTC
NA | TRBJ1-2 | TRBV28 | few | CASSSGHPDYGYTF | TGTGCCAGCAGTTCGGGACACCCTGACTATGGCTACACCTTC
TRBD2 | TRBJ2-7 | TRBV6-5 | NA | CASHRASGDSYEQYF | TGTGCCAGCCATAGAGCTAGCGGGGACTCCTACGAGCAGTACTTC
TRBD1 | TRBJ2-3 | TRBV5-1 | NA | CASKSTGTATDTQYF | TGCGCCAGCAAATCCACCGGGACAGCCACAGATACGCAGTATTTT
TRBD1 | TRBJ1-6 | TRBV9 | few | CASTRDSSNNSPLHF | TGTGCCAGCACCAGGGACAGCTCGAACAATTCACCCCTCCACTTT
TRBD1 | TRBJ2-7 | TRBV3-1/TRBV3-2 | NA | CASSHPKNARGDRTYEQYF | TGTGCCAGCAGTCACCCCAAAAACGCTAGAGGGGACAGAACCTACGAGCAGTACTTC
TRBD1 | TRBJ2-7 | TRBV27 | NA | CASSSHTPGTGTEQYF | TGTGCCAGCAGTTCACACACCCCCGGGACAGGGACCGAGCAGTACTTC
NA | TRBJ1-4 | TRBV3-1/TRBV3-2 | NA | CASSLKLANEKLFF | TGTGCCAGCAGTCTTAAACTAGCTAATGAAAAACTGTTTTTT
NA | TRBJ1-5 | TRBV7-5 | NA | CARSLDWAGVSNQPQHF | TGTGCCAGAAGCTTAGATTGGGCAGGGGTTAGCAATCAGCCCCAGCATTTT
TRBD2 | TRBJ2-7 | TRBV7-8 | once | CASSPRTSGNYEQYF | TGTGCCAGCAGCCCGCGGACTAGCGGGAACTACGAGCAGTACTTC
TRBD2 | TRBJ2-1 | TRBV5-1 | NA | CASKRTSGRNTRNEQFF | TGCGCCAGCAAAAGGACTAGCGGGAGGAACACTCGGAATGAGCAGTTCTTC
TRBD1 | TRBJ2-1 | TRBV27 | NA | CASSGYRQGARNEQFF | TGTGCCAGCAGTGGTTATCGACAGGGGGCGCGGAATGAGCAGTTCTTC
TRBD1 | TRBJ2-7 | TRBV11-2 | NA | CASSSGWDRGYEQYF | TGTGCCAGCAGCTCAGGGTGGGACAGGGGCTACGAGCAGTACTTC
NA | TRBJ1-1 | TRBV28 | NA | CASSYAGVTEAFF | TGTGCCAGCAGTTACGCAGGGGTCACTGAAGCTTTCTTT
NA | TRBJ1-3 | TRBV3-1/TRBV3-2 | NA | CASSQASTSRNTIYF | TGTGCCAGCAGCCAAGCCTCGACTAGTAGAAACACCATATATTTT
NA | TRBJ1-2 | TRBV19 | NA | CASSIPRGAGYTF | TGTGCCAGTAGTATACCCCGCGGGGCCGGCTACACCTTC
NA | TRBJ2-1 | TRBV24-1 | NA | CATSADNEQFF | TGTGCCACCAGTGCTGACAATGAGCAGTTCTTC
TRBD1 | TRBJ1-2 | TRBV27 | NA | CASSGQGYGYTF | TGTGCCAGCAGTGGACAGGGATATGGCTACACCTTC
NA | TRBJ2-3 | TRBV28 | NA | CATKEHSSTDTQYF | TGTGCCACCAAAGAGCACAGCAGCACAGATACGCAGTATTTT
TRBD1 | TRBJ2-7 | TRBV6-5 | once | CASSWGQGPYEQYF | TGTGCCAGCAGTTGGGGACAGGGGCCCTACGAGCAGTACTTC
NA | TRBJ2-5 | TRBV7-9 | NA | CASPEGAETQYF | TGTGCCAGCCCCGAAGGTGCGGAGACCCAGTACTTC
NA | TRBJ1-6 | TRBV19 | NA | CARRSGSSYNSPLHF | TGTGCCAGGAGAAGTGGGAGCTCCTATAATTCACCCCTCCACTTT
NA | TRBJ2-6 | TRBV28 | NA | CASTPRQGLLGANVLTF | TGTGCCAGCACCCCTCGGCAGGGTCTTCTCGGGGCCAACGTCCTGACTTTC
NA | TRBJ2-3 | TRBV4-2 | NA | CASSQALAPDTQYF | TGTGCCAGCAGCCAAGCCCTAGCCCCAGATACGCAGTATTTT
TRBD2 | TRBJ2-1 | TRBV5-1 | NA | CASSLASGRDLYNEQFF | TGCGCCAGCAGCTTGGCCAGCGGGAGGGATCTTTACAATGAGCAGTTCTTC
NA | TRBJ2-1 | TRBV10-3 | NA | CAISEGQLFYNEQFF | TGTGCCATCAGTGAAGGACAGCTATTCTACAATGAGCAGTTCTTC
NA | TRBJ1-1 | TRBV11-3 | NA | CASSLDGVGGTFF | TGTGCCAGCAGCTTAGATGGTGTGGGGGGAACGTTCTTT
NA | TRBJ1-1 | TRBV3-1/TRBV3-2 | NA | CASSPGGPPEAFF | TGTGCCAGCAGCCCGGGGGGACCCCCTGAAGCTTTCTTT
NA | TRBJ1-1 | TRBV7-9 | NA | CASTRTGGDTEAFF | TGTGCCAGCACCCGGACCGGGGGAGACACTGAAGCTTTCTTT
NA | TRBJ2-6 | TRBV28 | NA | CASSAYSGANVLTF | TGTGCCAGCAGTGCCTACTCTGGGGCCAACGTCCTGACTTTC
NA | TRBJ1-5 | TRBV6-5 | NA | CASSPDSNNQPQHF | TGTGCCAGCAGTCCAGACAGTAACAATCAGCCCCAGCATTTT
TRBD2 | TRBJ2-1 | TRBV7-8 | NA | CASSYREGRYNEQFF | TGTGCCAGCAGCTACCGGGAGGGCCGCTACAATGAGCAGTTCTTC
TRBD1 | TRBJ2-5 | TRBV7-9 | NA | CASSSGTAPETQYF | TGTGCCAGCAGCTCAGGGACAGCCCCAGAGACCCAGTACTTC
TRBD2 | TRBJ2-7 | TRBV28 | NA | CASSLGPTSGNIYEQYF | TGTGCCAGCAGTTTAGGCCCGACTAGCGGGAATATTTATGAGCAGTACTTC
TRBD1 | TRBJ1-1 | TRBV29-1 | NA | CSARTGMNTEAFF | TGCAGCGCTCGGACAGGGATGAACACTGAAGCTTTCTTT
NA | TRBJ2-1 | TRBV24-1 | few | CATSDLPVWLAPYNEQFF | TGTGCCACCAGTGATTTGCCGGTTTGGCTAGCGCCCTACAATGAGCAGTTCTTC
NA | TRBJ2-1 | TRBV29-1 | NA | CSVSYPGPSYNEQFF | TGCAGCGTTAGTTACCCGGGTCCCTCCTACAATGAGCAGTTCTTC
TRBD1 | TRBJ2-5 | TRBV19 | NA | CASSNDRESPQETQYF | TGTGCCAGTAGTAATGACAGGGAATCCCCCCAAGAGACCCAGTACTTC
NA | TRBJ1-5 | TRBV15 | NA | CATSRQGLNQPQHF | TGTGCCACCAGCAGACAGGGCCTAAATCAGCCCCAGCATTTT
NA | TRBJ2-5 | TRBV15 | once | CATSNPQSGSWETQYF | TGTGCCACCAGCAACCCCCAGTCCGGGAGTTGGGAGACCCAGTACTTC
TRBD2 | TRBJ2-1 | TRBV28 | few | CASRWGLAGVYEQFF | TGTGCCAGCAGATGGGGACTAGCGGGAGTATATGAGCAGTTCTTC
NA | TRBJ2-4 | TRBV19 | NA | CASSINFGEAKNIQYF | TGTGCCAGTAGTATAAACTTCGGGGAAGCCAAAAACATTCAGTACTTC
NA | TRBJ2-1 | TRBV6-1 | NA | CASSGRERTYYNEQFF | TGTGCCAGCAGTGGTAGAGAGCGAACCTACTACAATGAGCAGTTCTTC
NA | TRBJ2-1 | TRBV18 | NA | CASSPPSRSGNEQFF | TGTGCCAGCTCACCACCTTCCAGATCAGGAAATGAGCAGTTCTTC
NA | TRBJ1-2 | TRBV6-5 | NA | CASSLTGNYGYTF | TGTGCCAGCAGCCTGACGGGAAACTATGGCTACACCTTC
TRBD2 | TRBJ2-1 | TRBV14 | NA | CASSQDSGSYNEQFF | TGTGCCAGCAGCCAAGATAGCGGGAGTTACAATGAGCAGTTCTTC
TRBD1 | TRBJ2-7 | TRBV27 | NA | CASSSRQGVPYEQYF | TGTGCCAGCAGTTCCCGACAGGGGGTACCTTACGAGCAGTACTTC
TRBD1 | TRBJ1-2 | TRBV27 | NA | CASSPRQGTANYGYTF | TGTGCCAGCAGTCCTAGACAGGGGACGGCTAACTATGGCTACACCTTC
TRBD2 | TRBJ2-3 | TRBV14 | NA | CASSKGRTSGRTDTQYF | TGTGCCAGCAGCAAAGGGAGGACTAGCGGGAGAACAGATACGCAGTATTTT
TRBD1 | TRBJ1-5 | TRBV2 | NA | CASSSGGAGQPQHF | TGTGCCAGCAGTTCAGGGGGCGCGGGTCAGCCCCAGCATTTT
TRBD2 | TRBJ2-7 | TRBV19 | NA | CASSALAGSSYEQYF | TGTGCCAGTAGTGCACTAGCGGGGAGCTCCTACGAGCAGTACTTC
TRBD1 | TRBJ2-7 | TRBV29-1 | NA | CSVEDHRGLGEQYF | TGCAGCGTTGAAGATCACAGGGGTTTGGGAGAGCAGTACTTC